These 21 T cell receptor beta chains were all obtained from the same sample, sequenced in a study of CD8 T cells in Susac syndrome. After extraction with the RNeasy kit, roughly 0.45 to 1 ug of the RNA was reverse transcribed using random hexamers. TCRdb processed the immunoSEQ multiplex PCR reads anew with MiXCR; each CDR3 protein has one entry. This table holds approximately 120,000 distinct CDR3 sequences, around 94% found once. The specimen sequenced was CD8+ T cells from PBMCs. The receptors stem from a human donor with Susac syndrome.

The chain uses TRBV4-1 and TRBJ1-1, with 8 bases fitting TRBD1. This CDR3 spans 16 amino acids. Germline CDR1 is MGHRA and CDR2 is YSYEKL. J was trimmed by 1 base and V by 4 bases; bases with no gene match: 8. The CDR3 DNA reads as TGCGCCAGCAGCCTAGACAGGGGACAATCGAACACTGAAGCTTTCTTT. This gives the protein CASSLDRGQSNTEAFF.

This chain links TRBV9 with TRBJ2-1, with 7 bases lining up with TRBD2. The CDR3 sequence is 15 residues long. Germline CDR1 is SGDLS and CDR2 is YYNGEE. V gave up 2 bases and J gave up 2 bases; unmatched junction bases: 4. The CDR3 sequence is CASSVSGRAYNEQFF. The DNA of the CDR3 is TGTGCCAGCAGCGTTAGCGGGCGGGCCTACAATGAGCAGTTCTTC.

This clonotype is a singleton in its sample. V usage is TRBV27 and J usage is TRBJ2-1; TRBD2 agrees at 8 bases. This CDR3 region has 11 residues. Germline CDR1 is MNHEY and CDR2 is SMNVEV (reference sequence). Unmatched junction bases numbered 4, after V lost 4 bases and J lost 14 bases. DNA of the CDR3: TGTGCCAGCAGTTCGGGACTAGAGGAGTTCTTC. Protein sequence: CASSSGLEEFF.

The V gene is TRBV5-4, the J gene TRBJ1-2, with D tentatively TRBD1 (5 bases). Germline-derived CDR1 and CDR2 are SGHNT and YYREEE (reference sequence). The V gene lost 0 bases and the J gene lost 4 bases, with 13 bases spanning the gap. The CDR3 runs 15 residues. The CDR3 is CASSLETVPPYGYTF. CDR3 DNA: TGTGCCAGCAGCTTGGAGACAGTTCCCCCCTATGGCTACACCTTC.

This chain uses TRBV20-1 with TRBJ2-5; D may match TRBD1 or TRBD2 (7 bases each). Germline lookup yields CDR1 DFQATT and CDR2 SNEGSKA (reference sequence). Trimming stripped 6 bases from V and 5 bases from J, with 16 bases between. The CDR3 loop spans 13 amino acids. The CDR3 spells CSAREVRGETQYF. The DNA of the CDR3 is TGCAGTGCCCGGGAGGTCAGGGGGGAGACCCAGTACTTC.

In DNA form, the CDR3 reads TGTGCCAGCAGTGACAACGGGGACCCTAGGAATGAGCAGTTCTTC. Residues: CASSDNGDPRNEQFF. V gene TRBV25-1 combines with J gene TRBJ2-1; D could derive from TRBD1 or TRBD2 (5 bases each). V lost 3 bases and J 7 bases, leaving 16 bases between the germline ends. This CDR3 has 15 residues. CDR1 and CDR2 (germline): MGHDK, SYGVNS. The entire variable domain, with the rest obtained from reference TRBV25-1 and TRBJ2-1, is as follows: EADIYQTPRYLVIGTGKKITLECSQTMGHDKMYWYQQDPGMELHLIHYSYGVNSTEKGDLSSESTVSRIRTEHFPLTLESARPSHTSQYLCASSDNGDPRNEQFFGPGTRLTVL.

The rearrangement uses TRBV6-5 and TRBJ2-7, with D hard to call. The CDR3 consists of 12 residues. Germline V lookup: CDR1 MNHEY, CDR2 SVGAGI. V was clipped by 8 bases and J by 2 bases, with 10 bases between them. The CDR3: CASGIGPYEQYF. CDR3 nucleotide sequence: TGTGCCAGCGGGATTGGGCCCTACGAGCAGTACTTC.

The chain couples TRBV14 to TRBJ2-1; TRBD2 agrees at 9 bases. The CDR3 extends over 16 amino acids. Trimming removed 0 bases from V and 7 bases from J; junction bases left unmatched: 7. Germline V gene sequence: CDR1 SGHDN, CDR2 FVKESK. CDR3: CASSQDLAGGLNEQFF. DNA for the CDR3: TGTGCCAGCAGCCAAGATCTCGCGGGAGGGCTGAATGAGCAGTTCTTC.

This clonotype was observed a handful of times. J is TRBJ1-1 and V is TRBV7-9; 7 bases align to TRBD1. Germline loops: CDR1 SEHNR, CDR2 FQNEAQ (reference sequence). The CDR3 is 14 residues long. V shed 5 bases and J 4 bases; nucleotides not matched to a gene: 7. CDR3 protein: CASSPSGGGTEAFF. The CDR3 region has the DNA TGTGCCAGCAGCCCTTCAGGGGGGGGCACTGAAGCTTTCTTT.

This clonotype was recorded only once. The chain combines TRBV7-9 with TRBJ2-5, with a weak D call TRBD2 (6 bases). The CDR3 is 12 amino acids. The germline gives CDR1 SEHNR, CDR2 FQNEAQ (reference sequence). The germline V and J ends were trimmed by 5 bases and 13 bases, with 17 bases remaining between them. CDR3 nucleotides: TGTGCCAGCAGCGACAAATTGGGACTGTCGTACTTC. It is translated as CASSDKLGLSYF.

For the CDR3, the DNA is TGTGCCAGTAGTACCTCCGGGACAGGGTTTCCCGGGGAGCTGTTTTTT. This encodes CASSTSGTGFPGELFF. The chain employs TRBV19 and TRBJ2-2, with 9 positions matching TRBD1. This CDR3 region has 16 residues. Trimming at V came to 4 bases and at J to 6 bases, leaving 9 bases not matched to a gene. Per the germline V gene, CDR1 is LNHDA and CDR2 is SQIVND (reference sequence).

V gene TRBV27 combines with J gene TRBJ2-7, with D perhaps matching TRBD1 (6 bases). The germline V gene encodes CDR1 MNHEY and CDR2 SMNVEV (reference sequence). The CDR3 contains 14 residues. The V and J ends lost 3 bases and 3 bases respectively, with 12 bases between them. CDR3 sequence reads: CASSFRGAYYEQYF. CDR3 nucleotides: TGTGCCAGCAGTTTCAGGGGCGCCTACTACGAGCAGTACTTC.

The V gene is TRBV24-1, the J gene TRBJ2-2; no clear D gene. This CDR3 has 13 residues. The germline V gene encodes CDR1 KGHDR and CDR2 SFDVKD. The ends were cut back, 4 bases at V and 0 bases at J, with 2 bases in the middle. The CDR3 DNA follows: TGTGCCACCAGTGAACCGAACACCGGGGAGCTGTTTTTT. Protein product: CATSEPNTGELFF.

The V and J genes are TRBV7-3 and TRBJ1-1; D unresolved. This CDR3 spans 12 amino acids. Trimming removed 2 bases at V and 11 bases at J, with 12 bases between. Germline values: CDR1 SGHTA, CDR2 FQGTGA. The CDR3 nucleotides read TGTGCCAGCAGCTTAGGCGGAGGGCTCGCTTTCTTT. Its translation: CASSLGGGLAFF.

CDR3: CASKEGTGTTEAFF. Here the CDR3 DNA reads TGTGCCAGCAAAGAAGGGACAGGGACCACTGAAGCTTTCTTT. This chain joins TRBV2 and TRBJ1-1; 9 bases agree with TRBD1. The CDR3 totals 14 residues. With 7 bases clipped from V and 4 bases from J, the junction kept 7 bases outside the gene matches. CDR1 is SNHLY and CDR2 is FYNNEI in the germline V gene. The full variable domain, in which reference TRBV2 and TRBJ1-1 provide the parts outside the CDR3, is EPEVTQTPSHQVTQMGQEVILRCVPISNHLYFYWYRQILGQKVEFLVSFYNNEISEKSEIFDDQFSVERPDGSNFTLKIRSTKLEDSAMYFCASKEGTGTTEAFFGQGTRLTVV.

This chain connects TRBV12-3 or TRBV12-4 to TRBJ1-4; D possibly corresponds to TRBD1 (5 bases). The CDR3 loop spans 15 amino acids. V was trimmed by 6 bases and J by 3 bases, leaving 14 bases between them. The CDR3 spells CASSPSQAANEKLFF. CDR3 coding DNA: TGTGCCAGCAGCCCTTCACAGGCCGCTAATGAAAAACTGTTTTTT.

The chain employs TRBV12-5 and TRBJ2-5; D is possibly TRBD1 (6 bases). V dropped 7 bases and J dropped 5 bases, with 20 bases sitting between them. CDR1 is LGHNT and CDR2 is FRNRAP in the germline V gene. CDR3 length: 15 amino acids. CDR3 nucleotides: TGTGCTAGTGCCCCAGGACAGCTAGGTGCGGAGACCCAGTACTTC. Amino acid sequence: CASAPGQLGAETQYF.

V is TRBV5-1 and J is TRBJ1-2; D unclear. The V gene's germline CDR1 is SGHRS and CDR2 YFSETQ. With 4 bases removed from V and 8 bases from J, the gap between germline ends came to 24 bases. The CDR3 consists of 16 residues. CDR3 amino acids: CASSHQSGPSDRGYTF. The CDR3 bases are TGCGCCAGCAGCCACCAGTCGGGCCCCTCGGATCGAGGCTACACCTTC.

The genes are TRBV6-2 or TRBV6-3 and TRBJ2-2; 10 nucleotides align to TRBD1. Germline V gene data show CDR1 as MNHEY and CDR2 as SVGEGT. This CDR3 comprises 15 residues. Trimming removed 8 bases from V and 6 bases from J; junction bases left unmatched: 9. For the CDR3, the DNA is TGTGCCAGCCGAACGACAGGGGGCTTTGCCGGGGAGCTGTTTTTT. Its translation: CASRTTGGFAGELFF.

The chain carries TRBV7-6 and TRBJ2-1, with TRBD2 matching over 8 bases. Germline-derived CDR1 and CDR2 are SGHVS and FNYEAQ. Germline trimming cut 4 bases from V and 0 bases from J; bases unmatched to any gene: 2. The CDR3 has 15 amino acids. The CDR3 bases are TGTGCCAGCAGCTCCGCGGGGGGCTCCTACAATGAGCAGTTCTTC. It is translated as CASSSAGGSYNEQFF.

The gene calls are TRBV4-3 and TRBJ2-1; perhaps D is TRBD1 or TRBD2 (5 bases each). Germline lookup yields CDR1 LGHNA and CDR2 YSLEER. The length of the CDR3 is 13 residues. Trimming pared 0 bases from V and 8 bases from J, leaving 8 bases between. The CDR3 nucleotides read TGCGCCAGCAGCCAAGACAGGGACGATGAGCAGTTCTTC. This sequence encodes CASSQDRDDEQFF.